The 3 T cell receptor beta chains reported below all come from one sample, sequenced in a study of blood T cell repertoires in COVID-19. Libraries were prepared by immunoSEQ multiplex PCR; TCRdb keeps only in-frame clonotypes and omits some of them. The sample consists of 130,000 to 150,000 clones, just under 90% of them appearing once. Sequencing was done on a sample of peripheral blood. All receptors come from a woman in her fifties or sixties with active or convalescent COVID-19.

The V call is TRBV29-1, the J call TRBJ2-1, with D possibly matching TRBD1 (6 bases). CDR1 is SQVTM and CDR2 is ANQGSEA in the germline V gene. Between the trimmed V and J ends, which lost 3 bases and 4 bases, there was a span of 13 bases. The CDR3 covers 14 residues. CDR3 sequence reads: CSVDARTAYNEQFF. Here the CDR3 DNA reads TGCAGCGTTGACGCTCGGACAGCTTACAATGAGCAGTTCTTC.

A few counts support this clone. The chain is built from TRBV5-1 and TRBJ2-5, with 7 bases that match TRBD2. The germline V gene encodes CDR1 SGHRS and CDR2 YFSETQ. V gave up 0 bases and J gave up 3 bases; unmatched junction bases: 5. The CDR3 is 15 amino acids. The chain's CDR3 is CASSLAGGFKETQYF. In DNA form, the CDR3 reads TGCGCCAGCAGCTTGGCCGGGGGGTTTAAAGAGACCCAGTACTTC.

CDR3 sequence reads: CASSAQGLVTGELFF. CDR3 in DNA: TGTGCCAGCAGCGCCCAGGGACTGGTCACCGGGGAGCTGTTTTTT. V is TRBV7-9 and J is TRBJ2-2, with D maybe TRBD2 (6 bases). The germline V gene encodes CDR1 SEHNR and CDR2 FQNEAQ (reference sequence). The CDR3 extends over 15 amino acids. V lost 5 bases and J lost 4, with 14 bases in between.